This TCR beta chain was sequenced during a study of identical twins. The V gene's germline CDR1 is SEHNR and CDR2 FQNEAQ (reference sequence). The V end was cut by 0 bases, the J end by 4 bases, with 10 bases between. This CDR3 is built from 14 residues. This clonotype was seen many times. Its specificity is not known. Template switching added a universal primer site; cDNA carried unique molecular identifiers. TCRdb re-analysed the 5' RACE reads in MiXCR, keeping a single row per CDR3 protein. The repertoire holds approximately 670,000 distinct CDR3 sequences, with around 6% as singletons. The study, taken as a whole, reports: Insertions ran lower in abundant cord blood beta clonotypes, though not in memory repertoires. Out-of-frame alpha sequences shared by twins were enriched for low generation probability.

Input material: naive T cells sorted from blood. The TCR sequence derives from a man aged 18 to 29 in good health. The gene calls are TRBV7-9 and TRBJ2-7; D ambiguous. CDR3 amino acids: CASSLAEPSYEQYF. In nucleotides, the CDR3 is TGTGCCAGCAGCTTAGCGGAACCTAGTTACGAGCAGTACTTC.